Listed below are T cell receptor beta chains from one sample, sequenced in a study of T cell responses to AZD1222 COVID-19 vaccine. Repertoires were generated with immunoSEQ multiplex PCR, while TCRdb's copy carries only in-frame clones and drops some. In the table there are around 100,000 clones, 80% to 90% of which are singletons. Sample: peripheral blood, taken on day 0 of AZD1222 vaccination. These receptors came from an adult in good health. Each CDR3 is given with its conserved first and last residue. Expanded clones are given a class, and other clones once, few, many or no size at all.

size	V	J	CDR3
.	TRBV9	TRBJ1-1	CASSVVTSTEAFF
few	TRBV19	TRBJ2-7	CASKQGVSHYEQYF
.	TRBV28	TRBJ2-7	CASSSPIRADSYEQYF
.	TRBV11-3	TRBJ2-3	CASSLGTGTGFPDTQYF
.	TRBV5-1	TRBJ1-4	CASSLGSLATNEKLFF
.	TRBV27	TRBJ2-1	CASSFRGGSYNEQFF
.	TRBV10-3	TRBJ1-5	CAISETGHNGPQHF
.	TRBV28	TRBJ2-7	CASSLGGGVEQYF
once	TRBV2	TRBJ2-2	CASSSPLASNTGELFF
once	TRBV6-2/TRBV6-3	TRBJ1-5	CASSYTGLMGQPQHF
.	TRBV21-1	TRBJ2-1	CASSKRGGGDRGHEQFF
.	TRBV5-6	TRBJ1-1	CASSPGESTEAFF
.	TRBV19	TRBJ2-2	CASSIKGLLGTGELFF
.	TRBV5-1	TRBJ2-3	CASSLNAGVDTQYF
.	TRBV7-2	TRBJ1-2	CASSLVPYYGYTF
few	TRBV4-1	TRBJ2-1	CASSQDTTSGAPNVEQFF